This T cell receptor beta chain emerged from a study of beta chain features in type 1 diabetes. Study information: Cell yields, gender and age were comparable in patients and healthy donors.

Investigators reverse transcribed all isolated RNA, so they sequenced expressed TCRB transcripts. The study sequenced naive, central memory and regulatory T cell samples to an average of roughly 4 million reads. The protocol was immunoSEQ multiplex PCR, while the TCRdb copy is restricted to in-frame clones and leaves out a portion. The sample lists around 300,000 clones, about 8% occurring once. Between the trimmed V and J ends, which lost 2 bases and 0 bases, there was a span of 8 bases. Per germline, CDR1 SGHTA and CDR2 FQGNSA. The CDR3 has 15 amino acids. The TCR originated in a woman between 18 and 30 years old in good health. This chain joins TRBV7-2 and TRBJ2-1, with D perhaps TRBD2 (5 bases). The sample consisted of central memory CD4+ T cells from blood. The CDR3 DNA sequence: TGTGCCAGCAGCTTACAGCGGAGCTCCTACAATGAGCAGTTCTTC. Its protein is CASSLQRSSYNEQFF.